Listed below are T cell receptor beta chains from one sample, sequenced in a study of blood T cell repertoires in COVID-19. TCRdb's table, derived via immunoSEQ multiplex PCR, lists solely in-frame clones and lacks some. The data contain about 230,000 clones, about 88% of them singletons. Input material: peripheral blood. The receptors come from a middle-aged man with acute or convalescent COVID-19. The CDR3 runs from the conserved cysteine through the conserved F or W. Each record gives: D gene, J gene, V gene, clone size, CDR3 protein, CDR3 DNA. A D gene is named only where the DNA matches it firmly. The listing skips clone size in some rows; elsewhere it reads once, few, many or a size class.

d_call: TRBD1; j_call: TRBJ1-1; v_call: TRBV19; clone_size: NA; cdr3_aa: CASSPRTGRGTEAFF; cdr3_nt: TGTGCCAGTAGTCCCCGGACAGGGAGGGGCACTGAAGCTTTCTTT
d_call: NA; j_call: TRBJ1-2; v_call: TRBV5-6; clone_size: NA; cdr3_aa: CASSLDRVNYGYTF; cdr3_nt: TGTGCCAGCAGCTTGGACAGGGTTAACTATGGCTACACCTTC
d_call: TRBD1; j_call: TRBJ1-2; v_call: TRBV9; clone_size: NA; cdr3_aa: CASSLRQGSGYTF; cdr3_nt: TGTGCCAGCAGCTTACGACAGGGGAGTGGCTACACCTTC
d_call: TRBD2; j_call: TRBJ2-1; v_call: TRBV6-1; clone_size: NA; cdr3_aa: CASSDPGLAGGEQFF; cdr3_nt: TGTGCCAGCAGTGACCCGGGACTAGCGGGGGGTGAGCAGTTCTTC
d_call: TRBD1; j_call: TRBJ2-7; v_call: TRBV5-1; clone_size: NA; cdr3_aa: CASSWDRGDEQYF; cdr3_nt: TGCGCCAGCAGCTGGGACAGGGGAGACGAGCAGTACTTC
d_call: TRBD1; j_call: TRBJ1-6; v_call: TRBV3-1/TRBV3-2; clone_size: NA; cdr3_aa: CASSHVSGTGNSPLHF; cdr3_nt: TGTGCCAGCAGCCACGTCTCCGGGACAGGGAATTCACCCCTCCACTTT
d_call: TRBD2; j_call: TRBJ2-3; v_call: TRBV2; clone_size: few; cdr3_aa: CASSELAGGDTDTQYF; cdr3_nt: TGTGCCAGCAGTGAATTAGCGGGCGGAGACACAGATACGCAGTATTTT
d_call: TRBD1; j_call: TRBJ1-1; v_call: TRBV5-4; clone_size: NA; cdr3_aa: CASSLAHPTGMNTEAFF; cdr3_nt: TGTGCCAGCAGCTTGGCGCACCCGACAGGGATGAACACTGAAGCTTTCTTT
d_call: NA; j_call: TRBJ1-2; v_call: TRBV27; clone_size: NA; cdr3_aa: CASSFAGIYGYTF; cdr3_nt: TGTGCCAGCAGTTTCGCAGGCATCTATGGCTACACCTTC
d_call: NA; j_call: TRBJ1-2; v_call: TRBV7-9; clone_size: once; cdr3_aa: CASSLVGGGYTF; cdr3_nt: TGTGCCAGCAGCTTAGTAGGCGGTGGCTACACCTTC
d_call: TRBD1; j_call: TRBJ1-5; v_call: TRBV11-2; clone_size: NA; cdr3_aa: CASSRDRNQPQHF; cdr3_nt: TGTGCCAGCAGCAGGGACAGAAATCAGCCCCAGCATTTT
d_call: NA; j_call: TRBJ2-7; v_call: TRBV7-3; clone_size: NA; cdr3_aa: CASSRYGRGYEQYF; cdr3_nt: TGTGCCAGCAGCCGATACGGCAGGGGCTACGAGCAGTACTTC
d_call: NA; j_call: TRBJ2-6; v_call: TRBV7-2; clone_size: few; cdr3_aa: CASSLLPGANVLTF; cdr3_nt: TGTGCCAGCAGCCTTCTACCTGGGGCCAACGTCCTGACTTTC
d_call: NA; j_call: TRBJ1-1; v_call: TRBV2; clone_size: NA; cdr3_aa: CASWGDLNTEAFF; cdr3_nt: TGTGCCTCCTGGGGGGATTTGAACACTGAAGCTTTCTTT
d_call: NA; j_call: TRBJ2-1; v_call: TRBV28; clone_size: NA; cdr3_aa: CASSPWRGYNEQFF; cdr3_nt: TGTGCCAGCAGTCCGTGGCGGGGTTACAATGAGCAGTTCTTC
d_call: NA; j_call: TRBJ1-1; v_call: TRBV19; clone_size: NA; cdr3_aa: CASSIGTSGSEAFF; cdr3_nt: TGTGCCAGTAGTATAGGGACATCTGGAAGTGAAGCTTTCTTT
d_call: NA; j_call: TRBJ1-1; v_call: TRBV28; clone_size: NA; cdr3_aa: CASSLLGQRGTEAFF; cdr3_nt: TGTGCCAGCAGTTTATTAGGACAGAGAGGAACTGAAGCTTTCTTT
d_call: NA; j_call: TRBJ1-2; v_call: TRBV19; clone_size: once; cdr3_aa: CASRMTTGSPNYGYTF; cdr3_nt: TGTGCCAGCCGTATGACGACAGGTTCCCCTAACTATGGCTACACCTTC
d_call: NA; j_call: TRBJ1-5; v_call: TRBV10-3; clone_size: NA; cdr3_aa: CAISEMAVSNQPQHF; cdr3_nt: TGTGCCATCAGTGAGATGGCAGTGAGCAATCAGCCCCAGCATTTT
d_call: NA; j_call: TRBJ1-1; v_call: TRBV5-6; clone_size: NA; cdr3_aa: CASSLLAGEAFF; cdr3_nt: TGTGCCAGCAGCTTGTTGGCGGGAGAAGCTTTCTTT
d_call: TRBD1; j_call: TRBJ1-1; v_call: TRBV12-3/TRBV12-4; clone_size: NA; cdr3_aa: CASSSYRGKAFF; cdr3_nt: TGTGCCAGCAGTTCCTACAGGGGTAAAGCTTTCTTT
d_call: NA; j_call: TRBJ2-3; v_call: TRBV19; clone_size: NA; cdr3_aa: CASTPRGSSTDTQYF; cdr3_nt: TGTGCCAGTACCCCCCGGGGGTCTAGCACAGATACGCAGTATTTT
d_call: TRBD2; j_call: TRBJ2-1; v_call: TRBV19; clone_size: NA; cdr3_aa: CASSTGLRLAGSYNEQFF; cdr3_nt: TGTGCCAGTAGTACCGGATTAAGACTAGCGGGGTCGTACAATGAGCAGTTCTTC
d_call: NA; j_call: TRBJ2-3; v_call: TRBV4-2; clone_size: once; cdr3_aa: CASSQNPRSTDTQYF; cdr3_nt: TGTGCCAGCAGCCAAAACCCGCGGAGCACAGATACGCAGTATTTT
d_call: NA; j_call: TRBJ1-2; v_call: TRBV19; clone_size: NA; cdr3_aa: CASSIEGARDGYTF; cdr3_nt: TGTGCCAGTAGTATAGAGGGGGCCAGAGATGGCTACACCTTC
d_call: NA; j_call: TRBJ1-3; v_call: TRBV10-3; clone_size: NA; cdr3_aa: CAISEQGESSGNTIYF; cdr3_nt: TGTGCCATCAGTGAGCAGGGCGAGAGCTCTGGAAACACCATATATTTT
d_call: NA; j_call: TRBJ1-1; v_call: TRBV10-3; clone_size: NA; cdr3_aa: CAIQGSGTEAFF; cdr3_nt: TGTGCCATTCAGGGTTCTGGCACTGAAGCTTTCTTT
d_call: TRBD1; j_call: TRBJ1-4; v_call: TRBV29-1; clone_size: NA; cdr3_aa: CSVGDRANEKLFF; cdr3_nt: TGCAGCGTTGGGGACAGGGCTAATGAAAAACTGTTTTTT
d_call: TRBD1; j_call: TRBJ1-4; v_call: TRBV5-4; clone_size: NA; cdr3_aa: CASSSAALTGGGEKLFF; cdr3_nt: TGTGCCAGCAGCTCCGCTGCCTTGACAGGGGGTGGTGAAAAACTGTTTTTT
d_call: NA; j_call: TRBJ2-7; v_call: TRBV3-1/TRBV3-2; clone_size: NA; cdr3_aa: CASSREGAAYEQYF; cdr3_nt: TGTGCCAGCAGCCGGGAAGGGGCCGCCTACGAGCAGTACTTC
d_call: NA; j_call: TRBJ2-7; v_call: TRBV7-6; clone_size: NA; cdr3_aa: CASSLGAGSSYEQYF; cdr3_nt: TGTGCCAGCAGCTTGGGGGCAGGGAGTTCCTACGAGCAGTACTTC
d_call: NA; j_call: TRBJ1-1; v_call: TRBV7-8; clone_size: NA; cdr3_aa: CASSLEWGLSTEAFF; cdr3_nt: TGTGCCAGCAGCTTAGAATGGGGGCTGAGCACTGAAGCTTTCTTT
d_call: TRBD2; j_call: TRBJ2-3; v_call: TRBV5-1; clone_size: NA; cdr3_aa: CASNLAASGGALDTQYF; cdr3_nt: TGCGCCAGCAACCTGGCTGCTAGCGGGGGGGCCTTGGATACGCAGTATTTT
d_call: NA; j_call: TRBJ1-2; v_call: TRBV4-3; clone_size: NA; cdr3_aa: CASSQDRLSRVYGYTF; cdr3_nt: TGCGCCAGCAGCCAAGATCGTCTATCCAGGGTATATGGCTACACCTTC
d_call: TRBD2; j_call: TRBJ2-5; v_call: TRBV11-2; clone_size: NA; cdr3_aa: CASRALRSGGLQETQYF; cdr3_nt: TGTGCCAGCAGGGCTCTTCGGAGCGGGGGGCTCCAAGAGACCCAGTACTTC
d_call: NA; j_call: TRBJ1-1; v_call: TRBV5-4; clone_size: NA; cdr3_aa: CASSPTGGGFAEAFF; cdr3_nt: TGTGCCAGCAGCCCAACCGGGGGGGGTTTCGCTGAAGCTTTCTTT
d_call: TRBD2; j_call: TRBJ2-2; v_call: TRBV27; clone_size: NA; cdr3_aa: CASSPLAGGRNGELFF; cdr3_nt: TGTGCCAGCAGTCCACTAGCGGGGGGGCGTAACGGGGAGCTGTTTTTT